This TCR beta chain is drawn from a study of blood T cells in healthy people across ages. Findings of the study overall: It was the long-lived donors that had more naive CD4+ cells and higher diversity than aged donors. Observed TCR beta diversity per million T cells went down as age went up. This fall followed a roughly linear course with age.

There were healthy Caucasian individuals from Russia, aged 6 to 90, serving as donors. Isolation yielded PBMCs, at least 7 million per sample, in every case. PCR was performed a second time for about 7 to 12 cycles using a sample-barcoded 5' primer and a J-beta primer mix. TCRdb reanalysed the 5' RACE reads using MiXCR and keeps one entry per CDR3 protein. In the table there are some 1.4 million distinct CDR3 sequences, around two fifths of which are singletons. Remarks on this clonotype: As yet, its antigen is unknown.

Sequenced sample: blood. The origin of this receptor is a woman younger than 30 in good health.

CDR3 coding DNA: TGCGCCAGCAGTTATGAGGGACTCAAGCCCGAGCAGTACTTC. Protein product: CASSYEGLKPEQYF. This chain connects TRBV10-1 to TRBJ2-4; possibly TRBD2 for D (6 bases). The tail of the sequence fits TRBJ2-7 better, so the J call may be wrong. From germline, CDR1 is WNHNN and CDR2 SYGVQD (reference sequence). The CDR3 is made up of 14 amino acids.